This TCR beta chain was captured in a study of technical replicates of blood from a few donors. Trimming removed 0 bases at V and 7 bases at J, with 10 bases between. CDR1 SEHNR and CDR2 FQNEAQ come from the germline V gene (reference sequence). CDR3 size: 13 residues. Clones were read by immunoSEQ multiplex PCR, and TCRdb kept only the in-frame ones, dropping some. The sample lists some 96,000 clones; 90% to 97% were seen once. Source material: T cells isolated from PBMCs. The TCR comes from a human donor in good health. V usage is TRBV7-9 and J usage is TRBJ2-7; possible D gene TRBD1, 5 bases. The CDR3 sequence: CASSLAATDEQYF. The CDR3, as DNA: TGTGCCAGCAGCTTAGCGGCGACAGATGAGCAGTACTTC.